Each of the 30 T cell receptor beta chains below was sequenced from the same sample in a study of T cells in localized non-small cell lung cancer. Produced via immunoSEQ multiplex PCR; TCRdb's table is partial and in-frame only. The table has 1,300 to 1,500 clones, under 25% seen once; the top ten hold roughly an eighth. The sample here was normal lung tissue next to the tumor, taken before any cancer treatment. These receptors all come from a woman aged 35 to 69 with stage I lung adenocarcinoma.

Only a few counts were recorded for this clone. This chain joins TRBV28 and TRBJ1-2, with D possibly being TRBD1 (5 bases). CDR3 length: 14 amino acids. CDR1 and CDR2 from the germline V gene are MDHEN and SYDVKM. V lost 5 bases to trimming and J lost 5 bases, with 15 bases between them. As DNA, the CDR3 is TGTGCCAGCAGTCCGGGTGGCGGGGCTTATGGCTACACCTTC. Encoded protein: CASSPGGGAYGYTF.

This clone was found once. The V call is TRBV18, the J call TRBJ1-4; D perhaps matches TRBD1 (6 bases). The CDR3 runs 14 residues. In germline, CDR1 is KGHSH, CDR2 LQKENI. Trimming removed 3 bases from V and 7 bases from J, with 12 bases in between. The CDR3 sequence is CASSPNRDGEKLFF. CDR3 in DNA: TGTGCCAGCTCACCGAACAGGGATGGTGAAAAACTGTTTTTT. Filled out from reference TRBV18 and TRBJ1-4, the complete variable domain reads NAGVMQNPRHLVRRRGQEARLRCSPMKGHSHVYWYRQLPEEGLKFMVYLQKENIIDESGMPKERFSAEFPKEGPSILRIQQVVRGDSAAYFCASSPNRDGEKLFFGSGTQLSVL.

This clone was counted only a few times. This sequence joins TRBV6-8 and TRBJ2-1; 11 bases are a match to TRBD1. V shed 5 bases, J shed 4 bases, and the junction held 7 bases outside the gene matches. Germline assignment: CDR1 MNHGY and CDR2 SAAAGT. The CDR3 has 16 residues. The CDR3 DNA reads as TGTGCCAGCAGTCCTGGGGACAGGGGGGGTTACAATGAGCAGTTCTTC. Translating it yields CASSPGDRGGYNEQFF.

This clone was seen a handful of times. This chain uses TRBV28 with TRBJ1-2, with TRBD1 matching over 10 bases. V lost 6 bases, J lost 8 bases, and 6 bases stayed unmatched. The CDR3 runs to 13 residues. The germline V gene has CDR1 MDHEN and CDR2 SYDVKM. The CDR3 region has the DNA TGTGCCAGCAGCCGAGGGACAGGGGTCGGCTACACCTTC. It encodes CASSRGTGVGYTF.

The chain links TRBV28 to TRBJ2-1, with a weak D call TRBD1 (6 bases). Deletions cut 7 bases from V and 10 bases from J, with 17 bases between. The CDR3 is 13 amino acids. The V gene's germline CDR1 is MDHEN and CDR2 SYDVKM. The CDR3 region has the DNA TGTGCCAGCAACCGCAACAGGGTTGGCGAGCAGTTCTTC. It codes for CASNRNRVGEQFF.

By share of the sample, this clone is medium-sized. V and J are TRBV9 and TRBJ2-1; D possibly corresponds to TRBD2 (5 bases). The CDR3 covers 16 residues. V lost 0 bases, J lost 7 bases, and 17 bases lay in between. In germline, CDR1 is SGDLS, CDR2 YYNGEE. The CDR3 sequence: CASSVEVGRGRNEQFF. In nucleotides, the CDR3 is TGTGCCAGCAGCGTAGAGGTGGGCCGAGGGCGTAATGAGCAGTTCTTC.

This clone has more than one count but fewer than ten. The gene calls are TRBV11-3 and TRBJ1-3; TRBD1 might be the D (5 bases). The length of the CDR3 is 18 residues. V was clipped by 2 bases and J by 0 bases, with 17 bases between them. Germline V gives CDR1 SGHNT, CDR2 YENEEA. The CDR3 region is CASSLHPAGMDSGNTIYF. In DNA form, the CDR3 reads TGTGCCAGCAGCTTACATCCAGCAGGGATGGACTCTGGAAACACCATATATTTT.

This clone was seen only a few times. The chain combines TRBV6-8 with TRBJ2-7, with 7 positions matching TRBD2. The junction had 7 bases not matched to a gene; V was cut back by 4 bases and J by 1 base. Germline CDR1 and CDR2: MNHGY and SAAAGT. The CDR3 extends over 15 amino acids. DNA of the CDR3: TGTGCCAGCAGTTCGTCTGGCGGGGGATCCTACGAGCAGTACTTC. It translates to CASSSSGGGSYEQYF.

This clone is hyperexpanded in the sample. V is TRBV6-8 and J is TRBJ1-5, with D unresolved. Germline V lookup: CDR1 MNHGY, CDR2 SAAAGT. V shed 6 bases and J shed 4 bases, with 10 bases lying between them. This CDR3 has 13 residues. The CDR3 nucleotides read TGTGCCAGCAGAAAGACACTGAATCAGCCCCAGCATTTT. Residues: CASRKTLNQPQHF.

This clone was seen a handful of times. The rearrangement joins TRBV11-3 to TRBJ2-5, with 7 bases matching TRBD2. Germline CDR1 and CDR2: SGHNT and YENEEA. The CDR3 runs 15 residues. The J segment lost 4 bases and the V segment lost 0 bases, leaving 5 bases of the junction unmatched. This CDR3 reads CASSLEGGMGETQYF. The CDR3, as DNA: TGTGCCAGCAGCTTAGAGGGAGGGATGGGAGAGACCCAGTACTTC.

The chain uses TRBV18 and TRBJ2-7, with a possible D match to TRBD1 (6 bases). V was trimmed by 2 bases and J by 1 base, leaving 21 bases between them. The V gene's germline CDR1 is KGHSH and CDR2 LQKENI. CDR3 length equals 18 residues. The CDR3 coding sequence is TGTGCCAGCTCACCATCGATGGTACAGGGACCCCTATCCTACGAGCAGTACTTC. It specifies CASSPSMVQGPLSYEQYF.

This clone was seen a few times. The V and J genes are TRBV25-1 and TRBJ2-3; 7 bases line up with TRBD2. V was pared by 6 bases and J by 14 bases, with 11 bases of the junction left unmatched. The CDR3 has 12 amino acids. Germline V lookup: CDR1 MGHDK, CDR2 SYGVNS. The CDR3 sequence: CASSPPSGKPYF. The CDR3 DNA follows: TGTGCCAGCAGCCCCCCCAGCGGGAAACCGTATTTT.

The gene calls are TRBV5-1 and TRBJ2-7, with D hard to call. The CDR3 is 14 residues long. The ends were cut back, 0 bases at V and 2 bases at J, with 9 bases in the middle. The germline V gene has CDR1 SGHRS and CDR2 YFSETQ. DNA for the CDR3: TGCGCCAGCAGCTTGGTAACAACCACCTACGAGCAGTACTTC. Amino acid sequence: CASSLVTTTYEQYF.

This clone occurred a few times. This chain links TRBV19 with TRBJ2-7; D possibly corresponds to TRBD2 (6 bases). This CDR3 has 13 amino acids. Trimming stripped 5 bases from V and 5 bases from J, with 13 bases between. Germline assignment: CDR1 LNHDA and CDR2 SQIVND (reference sequence). The CDR3 region has the DNA TGTGCCAGTAGTCGGCGGGAAGGCGACGAGCAGTACTTC. As protein: CASSRREGDEQYF. The whole variable domain, filled in from reference TRBV19 and TRBJ2-7, reads DGGITQSPKYLFRKEGQNVTLSCEQNLNHDAMYWYRQDPGQGLRLIYYSQIVNDFQKGDIAEGYSVSREKKESFPLTVTSAQKNPTAFYLCASSRREGDEQYFGPGTRLTVT.

The sample holds a few counts of this clone. The gene calls are TRBV29-1 and TRBJ1-2, with 12 bases lining up with TRBD1. The germline gives CDR1 SQVTM, CDR2 ANQGSEA. The V gene end was trimmed by 4 bases and the J gene end by 6 bases; junction bases not matched to a gene: 12. CDR3 length equals 16 residues. The CDR3 here is CSVGGDRGRGIDGYTF. The CDR3 bases are TGCAGCGTTGGGGGGGACAGGGGGCGAGGGATAGATGGCTACACCTTC.

This clone has more than one count but fewer than ten. This chain links TRBV14 with TRBJ1-1; D is uncertain. Germline V gene data show CDR1 as SGHDN and CDR2 as FVKESK. The CDR3 spans 15 residues. V was pared by 4 bases and J by 0 bases, with 12 bases between. CDR3 sequence reads: CASSLSTPMNTEAFF. The CDR3 nucleotides read TGTGCCAGCAGCCTATCGACACCGATGAACACTGAAGCTTTCTTT.

This clone was counted a few times. This rearrangement joins TRBV12-5 to TRBJ1-5; 10 nucleotides line up with TRBD1. Germline CDR1 LGHNT, CDR2 FRNRAP. This CDR3 contains 13 residues. CDR3 DNA: TGTGCCAGCAAAGGGACAGGGGATCAGCCCCAGCATTTT. This translates into CASKGTGDQPQHF.

Comments on this clone: The junction does not match germline at one end; this may be a read error. The CDR3 DNA is TGTGCCAGCAGTTTACCTGTAGTCGCCTCCCATAATTCACCCCTCCACTTT. Protein: CASSLPVVASHNSPLHF. This chain uses TRBV28 with TRBJ1-6; no clear D gene. Germline values: CDR1 MDHEN, CDR2 SYDVKM. This CDR3 contains 17 residues.

This clone turned up a few times. The chain joins TRBV18 to TRBJ1-2; D not resolved. Deletions cut 2 bases from V and 7 bases from J, with 14 bases between. Looked up from germline, CDR1 is KGHSH and CDR2 is LQKENI. The CDR3 totals 14 residues. The CDR3 loop is CASSPRHEASGYTF. As DNA, the CDR3 is TGTGCCAGCTCACCAAGGCACGAGGCAAGTGGCTACACCTTC.

V gene TRBV11-3 combines with J gene TRBJ2-7; D is possibly TRBD2 (5 bases). The germline V gene encodes CDR1 SGHNT and CDR2 YENEEA. V was pared by 5 bases and J by 0 bases, with 11 bases between. The CDR3 contains 14 residues. DNA of the CDR3: TGTGCCAGCAGCGCGGACTCGAGCTCCTACGAGCAGTACTTC. Protein: CASSADSSSYEQYF.

In its sample, this clone was seen a few times. The chain carries TRBV6-8 and TRBJ1-5; D possibly corresponds to TRBD1 (5 bases). V lost 10 bases and J lost 3, with 16 bases in between. Germline CDR1 reads MNHGY; CDR2 reads SAAAGT. The CDR3 is made up of 14 amino acids. The CDR3 DNA reads as TGTGCCACTTCGAGAGAGGGGCACAATCAGCCCCAGCATTTT. It codes for CATSREGHNQPQHF.

V and J are TRBV6-8 and TRBJ1-2; weak D call: TRBD1 (5 bases). The CDR3 totals 13 residues. Germline V gives CDR1 MNHGY, CDR2 SAAAGT. Between the trimmed V and J ends, which lost 10 bases and 7 bases, there was a span of 19 bases. CDR3 sequence (DNA): TGTGCCACCAAGGGACGCTACGCCTCTGGCTACACCTTC. Translated: CATKGRYASGYTF.

The chain employs TRBV6-8 and TRBJ2-2; TRBD1 might be the D (6 bases). The CDR3 is made up of 16 amino acids. Germline-derived CDR1 and CDR2 are MNHGY and SAAAGT. Trimming took off 7 bases at V and 3 bases at J, with 18 bases between the two ends. The CDR3 region has the DNA TGTGCCAGCACGGACAGCAGCCTACACTACACCGGGGAGCTGTTTTTT. It encodes CASTDSSLHYTGELFF.

This clone counts as large (0.1 to 1%). This rearrangement joins TRBV11-3 to TRBJ1-1; tentatively, D is TRBD1 (6 bases). The V and J ends lost 4 bases and 1 base respectively, with 16 bases between them. Germline V gene sequence: CDR1 SGHNT, CDR2 YENEEA. The CDR3 consists of 16 residues. This CDR3 reads CASSYPGVGANTEAFF. CDR3 bases: TGTGCCAGCAGCTACCCCGGGGTGGGGGCGAACACTGAAGCTTTCTTT.

The table lists this clone with a few counts. The chain carries TRBV28 and TRBJ1-1, with TRBD1 as a possible D gene (6 bases). Trimming removed 6 bases from V and 0 bases from J, with 11 bases in between. The CDR3 extends over 14 amino acids. The germline gives CDR1 MDHEN, CDR2 SYDVKM. CDR3 protein: CASRQGQLNTEAFF. Here the CDR3 DNA reads TGTGCCAGCAGACAAGGACAGCTGAACACTGAAGCTTTCTTT. The variable domain in full, with the rest retrieved from reference TRBV28 and TRBJ1-1, is DVKVTQSSRYLVKRTGEKVFLECVQDMDHENMFWYRQDPGLGLRLIYFSYDVKMKEKGDIPEGYSVSREKKERFSLILESASTNQTSMYLCASRQGQLNTEAFFGQGTRLTVV.

This clone has more than one count but fewer than ten. The chain carries TRBV11-3 and TRBJ2-5; 10 nucleotides match TRBD2. V lost 3 bases to trimming and J lost 3 bases; unmatched junction nucleotides: 1. Germline V lookup: CDR1 SGHNT, CDR2 YENEEA. The CDR3 runs to 14 residues. CDR3 nucleotide sequence: TGTGCCAGCAGCTTGGGACTAGCGAAAGAGACCCAGTACTTC. This codes for CASSLGLAKETQYF.

The gene calls are TRBV22-1 and TRBJ2-7; the table's D call of TRBD1 was not tested on the DNA. TRBV22-1 is a listed pseudogene. This CDR3 contains 16 residues. Here the CDR3 DNA reads TGTGCCAGCAGTTCCCACACGGGGACAGGTGCTCGAGAGCAGTACTTC. It translates to CASSSHTGTGAREQYF.

The V call is TRBV18, the J call TRBJ1-1, with D unresolved. V lost 3 bases and J lost 1, with 9 bases in between. The CDR3 consists of 14 residues. The germline gives CDR1 KGHSH, CDR2 LQKENI. The CDR3 reads CASSPPLGNTEAFF. CDR3 DNA: TGTGCCAGCTCACCCCCTCTCGGGAACACTGAAGCTTTCTTT.

V and J are TRBV11-3 and TRBJ2-7; 11 bases fit TRBD2. Germline CDR1 SGHNT, CDR2 YENEEA. The CDR3 runs 16 residues. The V and J ends lost 3 bases and 7 bases, in that order; junction bases with no gene match: 11. The CDR3 loop is CASSFSGTSGRREQYF. DNA of the CDR3: TGTGCCAGCAGCTTTTCCGGGACTAGCGGTCGTAGGGAGCAGTACTTC. Using reference TRBV11-3 and TRBJ2-7 for the parts outside the CDR3, the full variable domain is EAGVVQSPRYKIIEKKQPVAFWCNPISGHNTLYWYLQNLGQGPELLIRYENEEAVDDSQLPKDRFSAERLKGVDSTLKIQPAELGDSAVYLCASSFSGTSGRREQYFGPGTRLTVT.

This clone was counted only a few times. The chain is built from TRBV7-6 and TRBJ2-3, with 9 bases identical to TRBD2. V shed 5 bases, J shed 8 bases, and the junction held 14 bases outside the gene matches. The germline gives CDR1 SGHVS, CDR2 FNYEAQ. This CDR3 region has 16 residues. The CDR3 protein is CASSQGRGGRAPTQYF. Written as DNA, the CDR3 is TGTGCCAGCAGCCAAGGTCGGGGCGGGAGGGCCCCTACGCAGTATTTT.